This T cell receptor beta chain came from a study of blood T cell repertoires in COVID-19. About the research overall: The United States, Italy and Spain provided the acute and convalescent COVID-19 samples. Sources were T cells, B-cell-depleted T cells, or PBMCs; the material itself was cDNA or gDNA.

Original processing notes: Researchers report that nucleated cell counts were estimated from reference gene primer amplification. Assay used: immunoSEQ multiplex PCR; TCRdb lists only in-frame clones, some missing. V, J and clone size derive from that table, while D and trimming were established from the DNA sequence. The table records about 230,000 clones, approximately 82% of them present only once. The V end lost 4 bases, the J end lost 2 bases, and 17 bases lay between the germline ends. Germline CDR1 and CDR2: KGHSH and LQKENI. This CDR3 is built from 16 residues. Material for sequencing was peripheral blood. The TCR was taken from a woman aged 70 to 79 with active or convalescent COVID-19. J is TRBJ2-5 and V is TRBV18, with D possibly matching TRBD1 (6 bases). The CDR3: CASSLGVTGTQETQYF. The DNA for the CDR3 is TGTGCCAGCTCACTGGGGGTCACCGGGACACAAGAGACCCAGTACTTC.